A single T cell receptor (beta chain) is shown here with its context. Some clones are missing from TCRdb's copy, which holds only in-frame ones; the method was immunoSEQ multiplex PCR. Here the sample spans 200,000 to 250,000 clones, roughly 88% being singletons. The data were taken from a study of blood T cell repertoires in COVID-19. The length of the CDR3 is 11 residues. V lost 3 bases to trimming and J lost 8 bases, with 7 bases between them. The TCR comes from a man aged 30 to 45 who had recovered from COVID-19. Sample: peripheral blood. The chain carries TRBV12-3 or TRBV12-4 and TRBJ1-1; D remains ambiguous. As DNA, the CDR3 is TGTGCCAGCAGTTTCGCGGAAGAAGCTTTCTTT. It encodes CASSFAEEAFF.